A single sample gave rise to the 13 T cell receptor beta chains below, sequenced in a study of tumor and adjacent non-tumor tissue in lung cancer. The library came from three nested PCR rounds adapted from ARM-PCR protocols. Each CDR3 protein is one row after TCRdb ran MiXCR on the multiplex PCR reads. The sample lists about 43,000 distinct CDR3 sequences, approximately 61% occurring once. The template was RNA from unsorted bulk tissue. Distant lung tissue was collected more than 3 cm away from the tumor edge. Material: distant non-tumor lung tissue. The receptors come from a man between 45 and 60 years old with non-small cell lung cancer.

Concerning this clonotype itself: With a much larger clone just one base away, this may be a read error. This chain joins TRBV5-1 and TRBJ1-5; no firm D call. V was shortened by 0 bases and J by 3 bases, with 7 bases between the two germline ends. There are 14 residues in the CDR3. The germline V gene has CDR1 SGHRS and CDR2 YFSETQ. In nucleotides, the CDR3 is TGCGCCAGCAGCTTGGACAGCTACAATCAGCCCCAGCATTTT. This translates into CASSLDSYNQPQHF.

With regard to this clonotype: One end of the junction does not line up with germline, which may come from a read error. The J gene is TRBJ1-2, the V gene TRBV29-1; 10 nucleotides match TRBD1. CDR3 length: 16 residues. Germline values: CDR1 SQVTM, CDR2 ANQGSEA. The CDR3 loop is CSVEVCPGTGDYGYTF. The CDR3 DNA reads as TGCAGCGTTGAAGTCTGTCCCGGGACAGGGGACTATGGTTACACCTTC.

The chain couples TRBV7-8 to TRBJ1-2; D is unclear. Trimming removed 1 base from V and 7 bases from J, with 13 bases in between. Germline CDR1 is SGHVS and CDR2 is FQNEAQ. The CDR3 has 14 residues. In DNA form, the CDR3 reads TGTGCCAGCAGCTTAGTTGAGGGCGGCTCTGGCTACACCTTC. Translation: CASSLVEGGSGYTF. The entire variable domain, with the rest obtained from reference TRBV7-8 and TRBJ1-2, is as follows: GAGVSQSPRYKVAKRGQDVALRCDPISGHVSLFWYQQALGQGPEFLTYFQNEAQLDKSGLPSDRFFAERPEGSVSTLKIQRTQQEDSAVYLCASSLVEGGSGYTFGSGTRLTVV.

Worth noting for this clonotype: A read error may produce the germline difference seen at one junction end. The V and J genes are TRBV7-9 and TRBJ2-5, with 13 bases identical to TRBD2. The germline V gene has CDR1 SEHNR and CDR2 FQNEAQ (reference sequence). The CDR3 length is 14 residues. CDR3 in amino acids: CANSSGTSGVTQYF. CDR3 sequence (DNA): TGTGCCAACAGCTCCGGGACTAGCGGGGTGACCCAGTACTTC.

With respect to this clonotype: No conserved phenylalanine or tryptophan ends this CDR3, so it is likely a read error. V usage is TRBV11-2 and J usage is TRBJ2-7; 7 positions agree with TRBD1. This CDR3 has 16 amino acids. Per the germline V gene, CDR1 is SGHAT and CDR2 is FQNNGV. Trimming removed 1 base from V and 9 bases from J; junction bases left unmatched: 15. DNA for the CDR3: TGTGCCAGCAGCTTAGCTCTTCCAGGACAGGCATTGGTGCAGTACCTC. Protein product: CASSLALPGQALVQYL.

A note on this clonotype: The final CDR3 position lacks the conserved phenylalanine or tryptophan, pointing to a likely read error. The chain joins TRBV12-3 or TRBV12-4 to TRBJ2-5; no firm D call. The CDR3 consists of 11 residues. Between the trimmed V and J ends, which lost 6 bases and 5 bases, there was a span of 7 bases. This chain's CDR3 is CASSTSETQYL. CDR3 sequence (DNA): TGTGCCAGCAGCACCTCCGAGACCCAGTACTTA.

This clonotype was observed at least ten times. The J gene is TRBJ1-2, the V gene TRBV6-2 or TRBV6-3; 8 nucleotides agree with TRBD1. This CDR3 is 13 amino acids long. Per germline, CDR1 MNHEY and CDR2 SVGEGT. V dropped 9 bases and J dropped 4; count of bases not matched to a gene: 7. The CDR3 protein is CASRKTGAYGYTF. In nucleotides, the CDR3 is TGTGCCAGTAGAAAGACAGGGGCCTATGGCTACACCTTC.

Relative to its sample, this clonotype is medium-sized. The chain has TRBV4-2 and TRBJ1-5; TRBD1 matches at 8 bases. Germline values: CDR1 LGHNA, CDR2 YNFKEQ. This CDR3 has 15 amino acids. The J segment lost 7 bases and the V segment lost 4 bases, leaving 9 bases of the junction unmatched. CDR3 in DNA: TGTGCCAGCAGCCCCTCGGGACAGGTTGAACAGCCCCAGCATTTT. Translating it yields CASSPSGQVEQPQHF.

Of note for this clonotype: This may stem from a read error, because a much larger clone lies one nucleotide away. The chain employs TRBV28 and TRBJ2-7; TRBD1 might be the D (6 bases). The germline gives CDR1 MDHEN, CDR2 SYDVKM. CDR3 length: 12 residues. The CDR3 nucleotides are TGTACCAGCAGTCGGACAGAGGGGGAGCAGTACTTC. Amino acids: CTSSRTEGEQYF.

Regarding this clonotype: Because the CDR3 is missing its conserved closing phenylalanine or tryptophan, this is likely a read error. CDR3 DNA sequence: TGTGTCAGCAGCATACAGGGGGCCGGTGAGCAGTTCCTC. It translates to CVSSIQGAGEQFL. The J gene is TRBJ2-1, the V gene TRBV5-4; TRBD1 agrees at 9 bases. This CDR3 has 13 amino acids. Germline lookup yields CDR1 SGHNT and CDR2 YYREEE (reference sequence).

This clonotype has a count of ten or more. The V gene is TRBV28, the J gene TRBJ2-7; 7 bases align to TRBD2. This CDR3 contains 13 residues. The V gene end was trimmed by 6 bases and the J gene end by 5 bases; junction bases not matched to a gene: 7. CDR1 and CDR2 (germline): MDHEN, SYDVKM. CDR3: CASSGGSLDEQYF. As DNA, the CDR3 is TGTGCCAGCAGCGGCGGGAGCCTGGACGAGCAGTACTTC.

For this clonotype: Germline is not matched at one junction end, which may reflect a read error. The chain recombines TRBV4-2 with TRBJ2-1; TRBD2 aligns across 10 bases. Germline loops: CDR1 LGHNA, CDR2 YNFKEQ. This CDR3 has 16 residues. CDR3 bases: TGTGTCAGCAGCCAAGATTTAGCGGGAGGTTACAATGAGCAGTTCTTC. As protein: CVSSQDLAGGYNEQFF.

Note on this clonotype: An end of the junction differs from the germline gene, which may be a read error. The chain recombines TRBV5-1 with TRBJ2-1; tentative D call: TRBD1 (5 bases). The CDR3 runs 15 residues. Germline values: CDR1 SGHRS, CDR2 YFSETQ. CDR3 DNA sequence: TGTGCCAGCTGCTCGACAGCTAACTCCTACAATGAGCAGTTCTTC. Its translation is CASCSTANSYNEQFF.